Included here is one T cell receptor beta chain sequence, with context. In its sample, this clonotype was seen many times. The target of this receptor is not known. No base qualities exist here, and no much larger clone lies one base off it. This sample is drawn from a study of identical twins (dated by TCRdb to the mid-2010s). Some background on the complete study: To test whether fetal clonotypes persist, this study deep-sequenced TCR alpha and beta repertoires from monozygotic twins, from unrelated adults of various ages, and from cord blood. Replicate twin experiments were performed at different times using different library preparation protocols to rule out contamination. Study-level results and caveats: A weaker excess of twin sharing was found in beta out-of-frame sequences because the signal-to-noise ratio was lowered by fewer shared sequences. Invariant T cells such as MAIT and iNKT could partly confound zero-insertion analyses, though diverse VJ usage argued against this for most clonotypes. Conclusions relied on cross-sectional statistical analysis, since the same donors could not be followed over many years. Out-of-frame TCR alpha sharing in monozygotic twins was systematically underestimated by recombination models, whereas sharing between unrelated individuals was in agreement with the recombination models. Compared with coincidental sharing between unrelated individuals, an excess of low generation-probability sequences was observed among out-of-frame TCR alpha sequences shared between twins. Fewer insertions were carried by abundant cord blood beta clonotypes, a similar but weaker trend appeared in young adult naive repertoires, and no such trend appeared in memory repertoires.

Library creation used 5' RACE. Sequenced on an Illumina HiSeq 2000. Template switching added a universal primer binding site, and the final cDNA carried a unique molecular identifier that allowed TCR cDNA molecules to be counted accurately. Specific primers in the conserved constant-segment region were used to synthesize first-strand cDNA for the TCR alpha and beta chains. To control for contamination, every cDNA library carried two barcodes: a SMART-Mk sample barcode plus Illumina barcodes. TruSeq adapter sequences, together with Illumina sample barcodes, were added in two successive PCR steps. TCR alpha and beta cDNA libraries were sequenced on the Illumina HiSeq platform with custom primers. Per the original workflow: MiGEC processed the raw reads to extract unique molecular identifiers, while MiXCR was used to determine the CDR3 positions. For each individual, recombination models were inferred using an EM algorithm with the repgenHMM and IGoR tools. Shared clonotype analysis was performed with the tcR package in R, normalizing sharing by the product of cloneset sizes. To study raw recombination free of thymic and clonal selection effects, out-of-frame nonproductive sequences were analyzed. The public reads were reanalyzed by TCRdb: fastp trimming at Q25, MiXCR alignment, in-frame beta chains only. Entries are consolidated by CDR3 protein sequence, retaining the most common genes and DNA. The V and J calls and clone size are TCRdb's, not the authors'. Recorded for this sample are approximately 700,000 distinct CDR3 sequences; 6% to 6.5% of them occurred a single time. The ten biggest clones cover 1.5% to 2% of the sample.

Only healthy Caucasian donors were included. The study also sequenced three unrelated non-twin adults: a male aged 18 to 29, a male aged 50 to 60 and a female aged 50 to 60. Miltenyi CD45RO+ enrichment and human naive T-cell isolation kits were used to isolate memory (CD45RO+) and naive T cells from PBMC. This sequence was found in a young man in good health. Sequencing was done on a sample of naive T cells sorted from blood. This sample's cell subset or site label indicates: cells isolated with a human naive T-cell isolation kit.

CDR3 loop: CSVTRLGANVLTF. In nucleotide form, the sequence is TGCAGCGTGACACGTCTTGGGGCCAACGTCCTGACTTTC. Recombination joined TRBV29-1 with TRBJ2-6; no D gene call is confident. The CDR3 sequence holds 13 residues, the cysteine and phenylalanine included. The only DNA kept is the CDR3, 39 bases in frame from the first base. V is cut by 6 bases and J by 3 bases, and the space between the germline ends is 9 bases. CDR1 is given as SQVTM and CDR2 as ANQGSEA, both from the germline V gene.